This T cell receptor (beta chain) was recorded in a study of T cell repertoires in cytomegalovirus infection. Study-wide background: Matching HLA type, along with CMV infection, was indicated by public TCR beta signatures.

The table lists this clonotype with a few counts. Its antigen is undetermined. Per the germline V gene, CDR1 is ENHRY and CDR2 is SYGVKD. Trimming cost V 0 bases and J 0 bases, with 19 bases left between them. This CDR3 contains 19 residues. TCRdb independently ran MiXCR on the reads; one entry per CDR3 protein. The sample lists around 900,000 distinct CDR3 sequences, roughly 30% occurring once. The sequence was obtained from a human donor in good health (CMV status not recorded). Some clones in this sample may be carry-over from other donors' samples. This sample comprised cultured CD8+ T cells from PBMCs, obtained from culture after CMV antigen stimulation. The rearrangement uses TRBV10-3 and TRBJ2-3; no clear D gene. CDR3 bases: TGTGCCATCAGTGAGTCGTCGCCGACGGTCGCTTATAGCACAGATACGCAGTATTTT. Translated, it gives CAISESSPTVAYSTDTQYF.